This T cell receptor (beta chain) is drawn from a study of blood T cell repertoires in COVID-19. Whole-study context: From the United States, Italy and Spain came samples of acute and convalescent COVID-19. PBMCs, B-cell-depleted T cells, or T cells were the source of the cDNA or gDNA that made up the material.

Those enrolled in Seattle joined during active infection and were followed longitudinally afterward. As handled by the study authors: Estimates of nucleated cell counts were drawn from the amplification of reference gene primers. Clones were sequenced by immunoSEQ multiplex PCR, and TCRdb holds only the in-frame ones, with some missing. V and J calls plus clone size are reproduced from that table; the DNA served to infer D and trimming. The top ten hold under 8% of the sample, which has 30,000 to 35,000 clones, approximately 86% seen once. V lost 2 bases to trimming and J lost 5 bases; unmatched junction nucleotides: 4. CDR1 MNHEY and CDR2 SVGEGT come from the germline V gene. This CDR3 spans 16 amino acids.

The rearrangement joins TRBV6-2 or TRBV6-3 to TRBJ2-2, with TRBD1 matching 11 bases. The TCR comes from a man in his sixties with COVID-19, enrolled during active disease. The sequencing input was peripheral blood. The CDR3 DNA is TGTGCCAGCAGTTACCGGACAGGGGGCAAAACCGGGGAGCTGTTTTTT. Protein: CASSYRTGGKTGELFF.